Each of the 27 T cell receptor beta chains below was sequenced from the same sample in a study of cytomegalovirus exposure and HLA in healthy donors. The PCR employed 60 Vbeta primers together with 13 Jbeta primers. Assay: immunoSEQ multiplex PCR; the TCRdb copy retains only in-frame clones and omits some. The table includes around 140,000 clones, around four fifths detected once. Sequencing was performed on PBMCs. The receptors originated from a woman aged 60-70 years in good health and CMV-seropositive.

A note on this clone: The sample has other DNA sequences that encode this CDR3 too. This chain joins TRBV7-2 and TRBJ2-7, with TRBD2 identical over 8 bases. The CDR3 is made up of 15 amino acids. Trimming cost V 5 bases and J 2 bases; bases outside gene matches: 8. The germline V gene has CDR1 SGHTA and CDR2 FQGNSA. CDR3 protein: CASSPRTSGPYEQYF. CDR3 nucleotides: TGTGCCAGCAGCCCCCGAACTAGCGGACCCTACGAGCAGTACTTC. Together with reference TRBV7-2 and TRBJ2-7, the CDR3 gives the full variable domain: GAGVSQSPSNKVTEKGKDVELRCDPISGHTALYWYRQSLGQGLEFLIYFQGNSAPDKSGLPSDRFSAERTGGSVSTLTIQRTQQEDSAVYLCASSPRTSGPYEQYFGPGTRLTVT.

The chain employs TRBV7-2 and TRBJ2-5, with 7 bases matching TRBD2. CDR1 is SGHTA, CDR2 FQGNSA, per germline. CDR3 length equals 16 residues. The V and J ends lost 5 bases and 2 bases, in that order; junction bases with no gene match: 11. DNA of the CDR3: TGTGCCAGCAGCCCTTGGGGGGGTGCTCCGCAAGAGACCCAGTACTTC. Translated: CASSPWGGAPQETQYF.

A few counts support this clone. This sequence joins TRBV7-8 and TRBJ2-7; D may be TRBD1 (6 bases). Trimming pared 5 bases from V and 4 bases from J, leaving 12 bases between. This CDR3 has 13 residues. Per the germline V gene, CDR1 is SGHVS and CDR2 is FQNEAQ. The CDR3 DNA reads TGTGCCAGCAGCAAGACAGGAGAGTACGAGCAGTACTTC. It translates to CASSKTGEYEQYF.

V and J are TRBV9 and TRBJ1-2; a possible D gene is TRBD1 (6 bases). Per the germline V gene, CDR1 is SGDLS and CDR2 is YYNGEE. The CDR3 length is 13 residues. Trimming removed 4 bases from V and 4 bases from J, with 11 bases in between. The CDR3 DNA follows: TGTGCCAGCAGCACGGACAGCGGCTATGGCTACACCTTC. Translating it yields CASSTDSGYGYTF.

The V and J genes are TRBV19 and TRBJ2-5; perhaps TRBD1 as D (5 bases). This CDR3 comprises 14 residues. The V end was cut by 3 bases, the J end by 7 bases, with 15 bases between. Germline assignment: CDR1 LNHDA and CDR2 SQIVND (reference sequence). This chain's CDR3 is CASSIPGNQGTQYF. CDR3 nucleotide sequence: TGTGCCAGTAGTATTCCCGGTAATCAGGGGACCCAGTACTTC.

The chain couples TRBV6-5 to TRBJ2-5; 10 bases are a match to TRBD2. Germline V gene data show CDR1 as MNHEY and CDR2 as SVGAGI. V lost 4 bases and J lost 1; bases outside the gene matches: 6. There are 16 residues in the CDR3. As DNA, the CDR3 is TGTGCCAGCAGTTCCCGACTAGCGGGCACCCAAGAGACCCAGTACTTC. Its translation: CASSSRLAGTQETQYF.

The chain couples TRBV28 to TRBJ2-7, with TRBD2 identical over 7 bases. The germline V gene has CDR1 MDHEN and CDR2 SYDVKM. V lost 1 base and J lost 0; bases outside the gene matches: 6. This CDR3 has 16 amino acids. The CDR3 DNA reads as TGTGCCAGCAGTTTATTTAGCGGGCCGAGCTCCTACGAGCAGTACTTC. Amino acid sequence: CASSLFSGPSSYEQYF. The full variable domain, in which reference TRBV28 and TRBJ2-7 provide the parts outside the CDR3, is DVKVTQSSRYLVKRTGEKVFLECVQDMDHENMFWYRQDPGLGLRLIYFSYDVKMKEKGDIPEGYSVSREKKERFSLILESASTNQTSMYLCASSLFSGPSSYEQYFGPGTRLTVT.

The chain uses TRBV5-1 and TRBJ2-1; D is perhaps TRBD1 (6 bases). The CDR3 is made up of 17 amino acids. The V end was cut by 7 bases, the J end by 7 bases, with 27 bases between. The germline V gene encodes CDR1 SGHRS and CDR2 YFSETQ. CDR3 protein: CASQGLAPTRGINEQFF. Written as DNA, the CDR3 is TGCGCCAGCCAAGGGCTAGCTCCAACGAGGGGGATTAATGAGCAGTTCTTC. Full variable domain (missing parts from reference TRBV5-1 and TRBJ2-1): KAGVTQTPRYLIKTRGQQVTLSCSPISGHRSVSWYQQTPGQGLQFLFEYFSETQRNKGNFPGRFSGRQFSNSRSEMNVSTLELGDSALYLCASQGLAPTRGINEQFFGPGTRLTVL.

This clone was seen a single time. The chain uses TRBV28 and TRBJ2-5; D is undetermined. The DNA end is a closer match to TRBJ2-7, so the J assignment may be wrong. The CDR3 spans 11 residues. Germline CDR1 MDHEN, CDR2 SYDVKM. The CDR3: CASSFSYEQYF. DNA for the CDR3: TGTGCCAGCAGTTTTTCCTACGAGCAGTACTTC.

The V gene is TRBV5-4, the J gene TRBJ2-1; 10 positions agree with TRBD1. Trimming removed 4 bases from V and 2 bases from J; junction bases left unmatched: 3. The CDR3 consists of 15 residues. Germline lookup yields CDR1 SGHNT and CDR2 YYREEE (reference sequence). In nucleotides, the CDR3 is TGTGCCAGCAGCCAGACAGGGGGCGCCTACAATGAGCAGTTCTTC. It encodes CASSQTGGAYNEQFF.

The chain carries TRBV7-2 and TRBJ1-1, with D tentatively TRBD1 (6 bases). CDR3 length: 14 amino acids. Germline V gene lookup returns CDR1 SGHTA and CDR2 FQGNSA. With 5 bases removed from V and 4 bases from J, the gap between germline ends came to 14 bases. This CDR3 is CASSPYRESTEAFF. CDR3 sequence (DNA): TGTGCCAGCAGCCCATACAGGGAGAGCACTGAAGCTTTCTTT.

The CDR3 region is CASSKPLGGIGNEQFF. CDR3 DNA: TGTGCCAGCAGCAAACCGTTGGGCGGGATAGGCAATGAGCAGTTCTTC. V usage is TRBV27 and J usage is TRBJ2-1; D perhaps matches TRBD2 (6 bases). The CDR3 covers 16 residues. Trimming left V 6 bases short and J 6 bases short, with 21 bases between. From germline, CDR1 is MNHEY and CDR2 SMNVEV (reference sequence).

The chain employs TRBV18 and TRBJ1-3, with D perhaps TRBD1 (5 bases). V was pared by 3 bases and J by 0 bases, with 9 bases between. Germline V gene sequence: CDR1 KGHSH, CDR2 LQKENI. The CDR3 loop spans 15 amino acids. Here the CDR3 reads CASSPDNASGNTIYF. CDR3 in DNA: TGTGCCAGCTCACCGGACAACGCCTCTGGAAACACCATATATTTT.

The chain carries TRBV29-1 and TRBJ2-7, with TRBD1 matching 7 bases. This CDR3 comprises 15 residues. J gave up 3 bases and V 1 base, and 9 bases lay outside the gene matches. Germline-derived CDR1 and CDR2 are SQVTM and ANQGSEA. CDR3 region: CSVEGRDRDDYEQYF. The CDR3 nucleotides read TGCAGCGTTGAAGGGCGCGACAGGGATGACTACGAGCAGTACTTC.

The J gene is TRBJ1-2, the V gene TRBV7-9; 7 bases fit TRBD1. The trim removed 1 base at V and 7 bases at J, leaving 6 bases unmatched. The germline V gene encodes CDR1 SEHNR and CDR2 FQNEAQ (reference sequence). There are 14 residues in the CDR3. The CDR3 sequence is CASSLGQGLTGYTF. DNA of the CDR3: TGTGCCAGCAGCTTAGGACAGGGCCTGACTGGCTACACCTTC.

V gene TRBV11-3 combines with J gene TRBJ2-1, with 7 bases fitting TRBD2. Germline V gene lookup returns CDR1 SGHNT and CDR2 YENEEA. The CDR3 is made up of 12 amino acids. The trim removed 8 bases at V and 8 bases at J, leaving 6 bases unmatched. CDR3 amino acids: CASLGLTDEQFF. In nucleotides, the CDR3 is TGTGCCAGCCTGGGACTAACCGATGAGCAGTTCTTC.

The V call is TRBV7-9, the J call TRBJ1-6; D not certain. The CDR3 runs 14 residues. V lost 3 bases to trimming and J lost 14 bases, with 17 bases between them. Germline V gene data show CDR1 as SEHNR and CDR2 as FQNEAQ (reference sequence). The CDR3 nucleotides are TGTGCCAGCAGCTTTCCGGACTCCATAGAGGCCCTCCACTTT. The encoded protein is CASSFPDSIEALHF.

The V call is TRBV5-4, the J call TRBJ2-1; D is possibly TRBD1 (6 bases). CDR3 length equals 12 residues. With 4 bases removed from V and 10 bases from J, the gap between germline ends came to 12 bases. Per germline, CDR1 SGHNT and CDR2 YYREEE (reference sequence). The CDR3 coding sequence is TGTGCCAGCAGCACCACGGGACAAGAGCAGTTCTTC. Translated, it gives CASSTTGQEQFF.

This rearrangement joins TRBV18 to TRBJ2-1, with 16 bases that match TRBD2. The CDR3 covers 21 residues. Per germline, CDR1 KGHSH and CDR2 LQKENI. Trimming at V came to 5 bases and at J to 0 bases, leaving 13 bases not matched to a gene. CDR3 nucleotides: TGTGCCAGCTCATTAGGACAGCCGGGACTAGCGGGGGGGAGCTCCTACAATGAGCAGTTCTTC. The encoded protein is CASSLGQPGLAGGSSYNEQFF.

The gene calls are TRBV6-1 and TRBJ2-7; TRBD1 aligns across 10 bases. Trimming cost V 1 base and J 3 bases; bases outside gene matches: 0. This CDR3 has 14 residues. Germline V gene lookup returns CDR1 MNHNS and CDR2 SASEGT. CDR3 in amino acids: CASSEGTGGYEQYF. In nucleotides, the CDR3 is TGTGCCAGCAGTGAAGGGACAGGGGGCTACGAGCAGTACTTC.

The chain carries TRBV15 and TRBJ2-5; maybe TRBD2 (6 bases). V shed 1 base and J shed 1 base, with 13 bases lying between them. CDR1 is LNHNV and CDR2 is YYDKDF in the germline V gene (reference sequence). The CDR3 loop spans 16 amino acids. The CDR3 spells CATSRVMGSGQETQYF. The CDR3 DNA sequence: TGTGCCACCAGCAGAGTGATGGGTAGCGGCCAAGAGACCCAGTACTTC.

To note about this clone: This likely reflects a read error, since a far larger clone is one base away. Other DNA sequences in this sample translate to the same CDR3. This chain uses TRBV5-6 with TRBJ1-1; no clear D gene. There are 12 residues in the CDR3. The germline CDR1 and CDR2 sequences are SGHDT and YYEEEE. V lost 4 bases to trimming and J lost 11 bases, with 15 bases between them. CDR3 sequence: CASSPARSGAFF. CDR3 DNA sequence: TGTGCCAGCAGCCCTGCGAGGTCCGGTGCTTTCTTT.

This chain connects TRBV19 to TRBJ2-1; D is undetermined. V was cut by 3 bases and J by 10 bases, with 10 bases left in between. The CDR3 covers 12 residues. Germline CDR1 LNHDA, CDR2 SQIVND (reference sequence). The CDR3 loop is CASSIGVQEQFF. The CDR3 DNA reads TGTGCCAGTAGTATCGGAGTGCAGGAGCAGTTCTTC.

CDR3 sequence (DNA): TGTGCCAGCAGCCTCGGTAGTGCAGATACGCAGTATTTT. It is translated as CASSLGSADTQYF. The chain joins TRBV6-5 to TRBJ2-3; no clear D. CDR3 size: 13 residues. CDR1 is MNHEY and CDR2 is SVGAGI in the germline V gene. The V end lost 6 bases, the J end lost 4 bases, and 11 bases lay between the germline ends.

This chain connects TRBV30 to TRBJ2-7; 7 bases align to TRBD1. The germline CDR1 and CDR2 sequences are GTSNPN and SVGIG (reference sequence). The CDR3 is made up of 15 amino acids. With V trimmed by 3 bases and J by 1 base, 9 bases remained unmatched. CDR3 nucleotides: TGTGCCTGGAGCGGTAGGGACAGACGATCCTACGAGCAGTACTTC. Its translation is CAWSGRDRRSYEQYF.

Comment on this clone: The sample has other DNA sequences that encode this CDR3 too. V is TRBV7-9 and J is TRBJ2-3, with 10 bases that match TRBD2. The V and J ends lost 5 bases and 2 bases, in that order; junction bases with no gene match: 4. Per the germline V gene, CDR1 is SEHNR and CDR2 is FQNEAQ (reference sequence). CDR3 size: 15 residues. CDR3 bases: TGTGCCAGCAGCCCCCTAGCGGGAGTCACAGATACGCAGTATTTT. As protein: CASSPLAGVTDTQYF.

The chain joins TRBV10-3 to TRBJ2-2; TRBD2 is a possible D gene (5 bases). V lost 0 bases to trimming and J lost 3 bases, with 8 bases between them. In germline, CDR1 is ENHRY, CDR2 SYGVKD. The CDR3 sequence is 15 residues long. Here the CDR3 DNA reads TGTGCCATCAGTGAGTCTCGGGGAGACACCGGGGAGCTGTTTTTT. This encodes CAISESRGDTGELFF.